This note documents a single TCR beta chain sequence. Its antigen is not yet known. One base away there is no much larger clone; base qualities are not given. This sample is part of a study of T cell responses to AZD1222 COVID-19 vaccine (dated by TCRdb to the early 2020s). Describing the broader study: A total of 230 to 250 trial participants underwent TCR sequencing, of whom 207 received two doses of AZD1222 and about 26 received two doses of the MenACWY control vaccine. Enrollment into the trials was organized by age into subgroups of 18-55, 56-69 and 70-plus years, and those subgroups contained roughly 140, 27 and 60 TCR-sequenced participants, respectively.

Including the terminal cysteine and phenylalanine, the CDR3 comprises 15 residues. Only CDR3 DNA is held: 45 bases, read in frame from base 1. CDR1 and CDR2 are read off the germline V gene as SGHRS and YFSETQ. V is shortened by 4 bases, J by 5 bases, and the region joining them spans 15 bases. Points the paper makes about the study in general: Participants were mostly white British and included more females than males, and it was suggested by the authors that clonal diversity may have been underestimated. A significant rise in spike-specific TCR breadth and depth was observed after two AZD1222 doses relative to day 0 and relative to MenACWY recipients. Conclusions about previously exposed vaccinees are limited because only six or seven AZD1222 recipients were SARS-CoV-2 seropositive at baseline. Vaccine-associated CD4 TCRs spanned the whole spike protein, with dominant responses in regions 160-218 and 743-854. Reportedly, almost half of the unique spike-specific TCRs recognized epitopes lying outside the regions that are mutated in the B.1.351 and B.1.1.7 variants. In the small 56-69-year group, the increase in depth fell short of significance, most likely because of low power. Because no day 14 peak-response samples were available, repertoires were characterized only after the peak T cell response.

The time point label, as the study defines it: about 28 days (+/-7) after the second vaccine dose. AZD1222 recipients given second doses at about 4 weeks or at about 12 weeks were pooled, since spike-specific TCR depth and breadth were not found to differ between the two schedules. The vaccinee samples were drawn from two UK trials, COV001 and COV002, one of which was a single-blind randomized controlled phase 2/3 trial testing AZD1222 (ChAdOx1 nCoV-19) in healthy adults. For TCRbeta chain sequencing, PBMC samples were collected from trial participants at day 0 and at day 28 after the second dose. The CDR3 regions of human TCRbeta chains were subjected to immunosequencing. Processing in the source paper ran as follows. TCRs in the repertoires were matched against a reference library of SARS-CoV-2-specific TCRs that had been generated with the MIRA antigen-specificity platform. Breadth meant the fraction of unique TCRs that were SARS-CoV-2-associated, whereas depth meant the fraction of total T cells that were SARS-CoV-2-associated. Using the MIRA data, every spike-specific TCR was mapped to the spike region that the TCR reacted to and assigned to either a CD4 or a CD8 class. Log10-transformed breadth and depth values were compared by one-way ANOVA with Sidak's multiple comparisons tests. TCRdb took over this immuneACCESS table, retaining in-frame rearrangements with V and J assigned. Such tables are incomplete; in checked studies, under half of the missing clones stem from an unresolved V gene, and the remainder is unexplained. Clonal size and the V and J genes are those of that table, whereas D and trimming came from the DNA. The sample contains tens of thousands of clones, 89% of them found a single time. The ten most abundant clones make up roughly 27% of the sample.

This receptor was taken from an adult who received the AZD1222 COVID-19 vaccine. Sequencing was performed on peripheral blood, taken 28 days after the second AZD1222 dose. Rearrangement joined TRBV5-1 to TRBJ1-4, with no confidently assigned D gene. The CDR3 protein is CASSERSSRNEKLFF. The DNA sequence reads TGCGCCAGCAGCGAACGGAGTTCGCGAAATGAAAAACTGTTTTTT.